The clone carrying this T cell receptor beta chain was detected only a few times. Its matching antigen is unknown. It was with 60 Vbeta and 13 Jbeta primers that the PCR ran. Assay used: immunoSEQ multiplex PCR; TCRdb lists only in-frame clones, some missing. The sample comprises roughly 120,000 clones, 60% to 85% of which are singletons, and almost 5% rests with the top ten. V lost 1 base, J lost 5 bases, and 6 bases lay in between. The CDR3 has 13 residues. CDR1 is WNHNN, CDR2 SYGVQD, per germline (reference sequence). The sample is drawn from a study of cytomegalovirus exposure and HLA in healthy donors. Findings and limits, study-wide: Trimming of TCR beta V- and J-genes showed a link, identified in a later analysis, to a missense DCLRE1C variant. In a later analysis, an Asian-associated ancestry cluster reportedly showed fewer N-insertions than the approximately 610-donor mean. Evidence from a later analysis indicated that most CMV-associated TCR beta chains looked HLA-restricted.

The chain is built from TRBV10-1 and TRBJ2-1, with D maybe TRBD1 (5 bases). This clonotype was sampled from a man aged 45-65 years in good health and CMV-seropositive. Sequencing was carried out using PBMCs. CDR3 DNA sequence: TGCGCCAGCAGTGAGTTACAGGACAATGAGCAGTTCTTC. It specifies CASSELQDNEQFF.